This T cell receptor (beta chain) was recorded in a study of identical twins. Using its own MiXCR run on the 5' RACE reads, TCRdb lists one record per CDR3 protein. The sample includes roughly 220,000 distinct CDR3 sequences, approximately 5.9% seen only once; the top ten take 14% to 15%. Notes on the study in general: Memory repertoires showed no such pattern, whereas abundant cord blood beta clonotypes carried fewer insertions.

With regard to this clonotype: Its target is unknown.

CDR3 length: 13 amino acids. Germline CDR1 SGDLS, CDR2 YYNGEE. Deletions cut 3 bases from V and 5 bases from J, with 11 bases between. These data also featured in a second study, about T cells expressing NK-cell markers.

The sequenced material came from CD8+ T cells sorted from blood. The rearrangement uses TRBV9 and TRBJ1-2; D uncertain. The origin of this receptor is a young woman in good health. CDR3 loop: CASSASAWYGYTF. The CDR3 DNA follows: TGTGCCAGCAGCGCCTCAGCTTGGTATGGCTACACCTTC.